The rows below give T cell receptor beta chains drawn from one sample of a study of blood T cells in healthy people across ages. One entry per CDR3 protein, called by TCRdb with MiXCR from the 5' RACE reads. The sample contains under 950,000 distinct CDR3 sequences, about 20% of which appear only once. Sequencing was carried out using blood. All receptors derive from a man aged 65 to 85 in good health. Both conserved end residues are part of each CDR3. Each record gives: V gene, D gene, J gene, clone size, CDR3 DNA, CDR3 protein. D genes are given only for firm matches. The listing skips clone size in some rows; elsewhere it reads once, few, many or a size class.

V: TRBV12-3/TRBV12-4; D: -; J: TRBJ1-2; size: few; DNA: TGTGCCAGCAGTTCACAGGCGCTATATGGCTACACCTTC; CDR3: CASSSQALYGYTF
V: TRBV30; D: -; J: TRBJ1-5; size: few; DNA: TGTGCCTGGAGTGTTGTAGGGGCCAATCAGCCCCAGCATTTT; CDR3: CAWSVVGANQPQHF
V: TRBV7-8; D: -; J: TRBJ1-2; size: many; DNA: TGTGCCAGCAGCTTAGTGGGGGTTAACTATGGCTACACCTTC; CDR3: CASSLVGVNYGYTF
V: TRBV20-1; D: -; J: TRBJ2-4; size: few; DNA: TGTGGGTCGGCCAAAAACATTCAGTACTTC; CDR3: CGSAKNIQYF
V: TRBV28; D: -; J: TRBJ1-1; size: -; DNA: TGTGCCAGCAGTTGGAGGTTGGACACTGAAGCTTTCTTT; CDR3: CASSWRLDTEAFF
V: TRBV12-3/TRBV12-4; D: -; J: TRBJ1-2; size: -; DNA: TGTGCCAGCAGTTTAAAGGGGGTGGCAGGGGCGTATGGCTACACCTTC; CDR3: CASSLKGVAGAYGYTF
V: TRBV4-3; D: -; J: TRBJ1-2; size: -; DNA: TGCGCCAGCAGCCAAGATCGATTGTCCGGGACGCGGGTCGGCTACACCTTC; CDR3: CASSQDRLSGTRVGYTF
V: TRBV7-8; D: TRBD1; J: TRBJ2-1; size: -; DNA: TGTGCCAGCAGCGCGCTTACAGGGGGGGAGCAGTTCTTC; CDR3: CASSALTGGEQFF
V: TRBV28; D: TRBD1; J: TRBJ2-5; size: few; DNA: TGTGCCAGCAGTTTAACAGGGGGCGAGGAGACCCAGTACTTC; CDR3: CASSLTGGEETQYF
V: TRBV20-1; D: TRBD2; J: TRBJ2-1; size: -; DNA: TGCAGTGCTAAAGCTCCTAGCGGGGCCAACAATGAGCAGTTCTTC; CDR3: CSAKAPSGANNEQFF
V: TRBV12-3/TRBV12-4; D: -; J: TRBJ1-2; size: few; DNA: TGTGCCAGCAGTCCCTTCAGGGAGGCCTTATATGGCTACACCTTC; CDR3: CASSPFREALYGYTF
V: TRBV28; D: -; J: TRBJ1-1; size: -; DNA: TGTGCCAGCAGTTTTGGAAAATGGGGCACTGAAGCTTTCTTT; CDR3: CASSFGKWGTEAFF
V: TRBV7-6; D: TRBD2; J: TRBJ2-1; size: few; DNA: TGTGCCAGCAGCTTATTTCTAGCGGGGGAGGGTGAGCAGTTCTTC; CDR3: CASSLFLAGEGEQFF
V: TRBV7-9; D: -; J: TRBJ2-4; size: few; DNA: TGTGCCAGCAGCTTACAGCGCGTGGATAACATTCAGTACTTC; CDR3: CASSLQRVDNIQYF
V: TRBV20-1; D: -; J: TRBJ2-5; size: few; DNA: TGCAGTGCTAGACGCGCCCCAGGGCAGGAGACCCAGTACTTC; CDR3: CSARRAPGQETQYF
V: TRBV7-2; D: -; J: TRBJ1-2; size: -; DNA: TGTGCCGGGGACTATGGCTACACCTTC; CDR3: CAGDYGYTF
V: TRBV20-1; D: TRBD1; J: TRBJ1-2; size: -; DNA: TGCAGTGCTAGTAGGACAGGGGGCTCTGGCTACACCTTC; CDR3: CSASRTGGSGYTF
V: TRBV5-6; D: -; J: TRBJ2-7; size: few; DNA: TGTGCCAGCAGCCCCCGGCCATACGGCGAGCAGTACTTC; CDR3: CASSPRPYGEQYF
V: TRBV7-9; D: TRBD1; J: TRBJ2-5; size: few; DNA: TGTGCCAGCAGCATGACAGGGACCCAAGAGACCCAGTACTTC; CDR3: CASSMTGTQETQYF
V: TRBV5-6; D: -; J: TRBJ1-2; size: few; DNA: TGTGCCAGCAGCCTAGACCTTTCATGGGGCTACACCTTC; CDR3: CASSLDLSWGYTF
V: TRBV23-1; D: -; J: TRBJ2-4; size: -; DNA: TGCGCCAGCAGTCAATCCCGTGGCAGGGCCTACCCCCTAGCTAAAAACATTCAGTACTTC; CDR3: CASSQSRGRAYPLAKNIQYF
V: TRBV28; D: -; J: TRBJ2-7; size: few; DNA: TGTGCCAGCAGGATAGGACATTTTACCTACGAGCAGTACTTC; CDR3: CASRIGHFTYEQYF
V: TRBV20-1; D: -; J: TRBJ1-2; size: -; DNA: TGCAGTGCTCTAGGGACGTCTGGCTACACCTTC; CDR3: CSALGTSGYTF
V: TRBV10-3; D: TRBD1; J: TRBJ1-1; size: few; DNA: TGTGCCATCAGTGAGGGGGGACAGGGGAACACTGAAGCTTTCTTT; CDR3: CAISEGGQGNTEAFF
V: TRBV20-1; D: -; J: TRBJ2-5; size: -; DNA: TGCAGTGCGGGGGGGCGAGAGACCCAGTACTTC; CDR3: CSAGGRETQYF
V: TRBV7-3; D: TRBD1; J: TRBJ1-1; size: few; DNA: TGTGCCAGCAGCTTAGGGCCCGTGACAGGGACGAACACTGAAGCTTTCTTT; CDR3: CASSLGPVTGTNTEAFF
V: TRBV11-2; D: -; J: TRBJ2-3; size: -; DNA: TGTGCCAGCAGCTTACGAGGGGCGGGATCTATGGATACGCAGTATTTT; CDR3: CASSLRGAGSMDTQYF
V: TRBV4-3; D: -; J: TRBJ2-1; size: few; DNA: TGCGCCAGCAGCCAGGAAGCGCCGAGCTCCTACAATGAGCAGTTCTTC; CDR3: CASSQEAPSSYNEQFF
V: TRBV7-8; D: -; J: TRBJ2-3; size: few; DNA: TGTGCCAGCAGCTTACAGGGAGTCTTTGTAGATACGCAGTATTTT; CDR3: CASSLQGVFVDTQYF
V: TRBV20-1; D: -; J: TRBJ2-3; size: few; DNA: TGCAGTGCTGGCCCGACCATGCAGTATTTT; CDR3: CSAGPTMQYF
V: TRBV27; D: -; J: TRBJ1-2; size: -; DNA: TGTGCCAGCAGTTTACAGGGACGCGGTGGCTACACCTTC; CDR3: CASSLQGRGGYTF
V: TRBV6-1; D: -; J: TRBJ2-3; size: few; DNA: TGTGCCAGCAGACCCGAGGCCACAGATACGCAGTATTTT; CDR3: CASRPEATDTQYF
V: TRBV14; D: -; J: TRBJ1-2; size: few; DNA: TGTGCCAGCAGCCAAGATCTGAGGAACGATGGCTACACCTTC; CDR3: CASSQDLRNDGYTF
V: TRBV5-1; D: TRBD1; J: TRBJ1-4; size: -; DNA: TGCGCCAGCAGCGACAACAGGGGGCTTGGTGAAAAACTGTTTTTT; CDR3: CASSDNRGLGEKLFF
V: TRBV7-2; D: -; J: TRBJ2-7; size: -; DNA: TGTGCCAGCAGCTTAGTAGGAGGACGAACCAACTTCTACTACGAGCAGTACTTC; CDR3: CASSLVGGRTNFYYEQYF
V: TRBV7-2; D: -; J: TRBJ1-6; size: few; DNA: TGTGCCATCGCGGTGACATCCTATAATTCACCCCTCCACTTT; CDR3: CAIAVTSYNSPLHF
V: TRBV6-5; D: -; J: TRBJ1-1; size: few; DNA: TGTGCCAGCAGGATGGATTGGATCACTGAAGCTTTCTTT; CDR3: CASRMDWITEAFF
V: TRBV5-1; D: TRBD2; J: TRBJ2-1; size: few; DNA: TGCGCCAGCAGCCAGGGACTAGCGGGTATCAACTCCTACAATGAGCAGTTCTTC; CDR3: CASSQGLAGINSYNEQFF
V: TRBV19; D: -; J: TRBJ1-3; size: -; DNA: TGTGCCAGTCCTGACTCTGGAAGCACCATATATTTT; CDR3: CASPDSGSTIYF
V: TRBV25-1; D: TRBD1; J: TRBJ2-1; size: -; DNA: TGTGCCAGCAGTGTCCGGGACAGGGACTACAATGAGCAGCTCTTC; CDR3: CASSVRDRDYNEQLF
V: TRBV20-1; D: -; J: TRBJ2-3; size: -; DNA: TGCAGTGCCGGAAAAATCGGACTCGGAGTCGGCACAGATACGCAGTATTTT; CDR3: CSAGKIGLGVGTDTQYF
V: TRBV14; D: -; J: TRBJ1-2; size: -; DNA: TGTGCCAGCAGCCAAGGGGGACGTCCAACCCCAAACTATGGCTACACCTTC; CDR3: CASSQGGRPTPNYGYTF
V: TRBV5-1; D: TRBD2; J: TRBJ2-1; size: many; DNA: TGCGCCAGCGGAACTAGCGGGGGGGCCTTCGATGAGCAGTTCTTC; CDR3: CASGTSGGAFDEQFF
V: TRBV20-1; D: -; J: TRBJ2-3; size: -; DNA: TGCAGTGCTAGGGTAGCGACGCCTAGCACAGATACGCAGTATTTT; CDR3: CSARVATPSTDTQYF
V: TRBV29-1; D: -; J: TRBJ1-1; size: few; DNA: TGCAGCGTCATGCCCCTCGACCGGAACACTGAAGCTTTCTTT; CDR3: CSVMPLDRNTEAFF
V: TRBV24-1; D: TRBD1; J: TRBJ2-7; size: few; DNA: TGTGCCACCAGTCAAGGGGGCCTCTACGAGCAGTACTTC; CDR3: CATSQGGLYEQYF
V: TRBV20-1; D: TRBD1; J: TRBJ1-2; size: few; DNA: TGCAGTGCTAACACCGGGACAGCCTATGGCTACACCTTC; CDR3: CSANTGTAYGYTF
V: TRBV5-5; D: TRBD1; J: TRBJ2-5; size: -; DNA: TGTGCCAGCAGCGGGAGAGGGGGCGAATTTTGGTCCTACGTGCAGTACTTC; CDR3: CASSGRGGEFWSYVQYF
V: TRBV7-9; D: -; J: TRBJ1-1; size: -; DNA: TGTGCCAGCAGCTCCGGGGCCCAAGTCTCGAACACTGAAGCTTTCTTT; CDR3: CASSSGAQVSNTEAFF